This entry features one TCR beta chain sequence. Antigen specificity is unknown. These data originate in a study of siplizumab effects on memory and regulatory T cells. Study in general: Mixed lymphocyte reactions were paired, with siplizumab at roughly 0.92 ug/mL or without drug.

Some clones are missing from TCRdb's copy, which holds only in-frame ones; the method was immunoSEQ multiplex PCR. The sample shows approximately 12,000 clones, more than 45% of them seen only once. Study-wide results and caveats: Naive T cells looked more diverse than memory cells and looked like major alloresponse contributors.

The mixed lymphocyte reaction cells underwent coculture at 37°C for approximately 6 days. This receptor was obtained from a human donor in good health; the cells came from an allogeneic mixed lymphocyte reaction. Some clones in this sample may be carry-over from other donors' samples. Material for sequencing was CFSE-low (dividing) CD8+ T cells sorted from an allogeneic mixed lymphocyte reaction.

CDR3 sequence reads: CASSQVTGPYEQYF. Written as DNA, the CDR3 is TGCGCCAGCAGCCAAGTAACGGGCCCCTACGAGCAGTACTTC. This chain uses TRBV4-1 with TRBJ2-7; D call uncertain. V lost 1 base and J 2 bases, leaving 9 bases between the germline ends. The CDR3 covers 14 residues. Germline CDR1 is MGHRA and CDR2 is YSYEKL.